This T cell receptor (beta chain) was profiled in a study of Ad26.COV2.S vaccination and SARS-CoV-2 variants. The treatment denotes: some 20 received Ad26.COV2.S at low or high dose, single or two shots; about 5 received placebo; per-sample allocation not given. Sampling was done on day 63 after the first vaccine or placebo injection. Generated by immunoSEQ multiplex PCR, the TCRdb table keeps only in-frame clones and is missing some. The sample yields 300,000 to 400,000 clones, 70% to 90% seen once. The clonotype comes from a person between 18 and 59 years old who received the Ad26.COV2.S COVID-19 vaccine or a placebo. This specimen was peripheral blood, taken in a trial of Ad26.COV2.S vaccine versus placebo.

CDR3 loop: CASSPLGGNSYEQYF. In nucleotides, the CDR3 is TGTGCCAGCAGTCCCCTAGGGGGCAATTCCTACGAGCAGTACTTC. The chain employs TRBV28 and TRBJ2-7; 7 nucleotides agree with TRBD1. The CDR3 has 15 amino acids. V trimming: 5 bases; J trimming: 1 base; junction bases outside the gene matches: 8. CDR1 and CDR2 (germline): MDHEN, SYDVKM.